This T cell receptor (beta chain) came from a study of blood T cell repertoires in COVID-19. Overall study: Material from acute and convalescent COVID-19 was sourced from the United States, Italy and Spain.

Assay: immunoSEQ multiplex PCR; the TCRdb copy retains only in-frame clones and omits some. Here the sample spans approximately 60,000 clones, approximately 79% being singletons. The trim removed 8 bases at V and 4 bases at J, leaving 3 bases unmatched. CDR1 is LNHDA and CDR2 is SQIVND in the germline V gene (reference sequence). The length of the CDR3 is 13 residues. What was sequenced was peripheral blood. This clonotype was obtained from a man aged 60 to 75 with acute or convalescent COVID-19. The chain carries TRBV19 and TRBJ1-5; 9 nucleotides align to TRBD1. Written as DNA, the CDR3 is TGTGCCAGTGGGACAGGGCTAAATCAGCCCCAGCATTTT. It codes for CASGTGLNQPQHF.